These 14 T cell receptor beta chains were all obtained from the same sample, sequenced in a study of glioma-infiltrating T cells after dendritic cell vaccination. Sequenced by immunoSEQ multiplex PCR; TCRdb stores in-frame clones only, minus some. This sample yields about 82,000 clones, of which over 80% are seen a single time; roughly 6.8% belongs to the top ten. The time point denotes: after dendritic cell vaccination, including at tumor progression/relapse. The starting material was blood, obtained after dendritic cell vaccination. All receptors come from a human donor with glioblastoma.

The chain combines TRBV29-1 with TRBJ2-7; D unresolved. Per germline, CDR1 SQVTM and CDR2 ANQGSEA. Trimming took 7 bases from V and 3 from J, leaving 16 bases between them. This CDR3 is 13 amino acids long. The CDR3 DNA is TGCAGCGCCGCAACAGATCAGGACTACGAGCAGTACTTC. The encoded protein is CSAATDQDYEQYF.

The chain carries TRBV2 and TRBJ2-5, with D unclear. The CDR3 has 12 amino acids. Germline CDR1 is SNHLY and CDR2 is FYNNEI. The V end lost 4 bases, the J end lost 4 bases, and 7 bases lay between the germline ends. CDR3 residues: CASSVGRETQYF. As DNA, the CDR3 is TGTGCCAGCAGTGTTGGCAGAGAGACCCAGTACTTC.

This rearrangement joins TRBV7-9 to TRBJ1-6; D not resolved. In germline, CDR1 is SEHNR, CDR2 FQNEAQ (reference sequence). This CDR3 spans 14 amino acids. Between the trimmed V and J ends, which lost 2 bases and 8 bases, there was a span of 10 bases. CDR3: CASSLSSEDSPLHF. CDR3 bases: TGTGCCAGCAGCTTATCCTCGGAGGATTCACCCCTCCACTTT. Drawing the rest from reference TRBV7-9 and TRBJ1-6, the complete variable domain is DTGVSQNPRHKITKRGQNVTFRCDPISEHNRLYWYRQTLGQGPEFLTYFQNEAQLEKSRLLSDRFSAERPKGSFSTLEIQRTEQGDSAMYLCASSLSSEDSPLHFGNGTRLTVT.

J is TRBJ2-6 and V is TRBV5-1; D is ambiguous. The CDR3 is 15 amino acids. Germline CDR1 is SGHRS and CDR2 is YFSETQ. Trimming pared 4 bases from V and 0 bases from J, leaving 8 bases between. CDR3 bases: TGCGCCAGCAGCACGTCCGGCTCTGGGGCCAACGTCCTGACTTTC. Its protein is CASSTSGSGANVLTF. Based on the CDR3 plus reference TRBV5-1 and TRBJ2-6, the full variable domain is KAGVTQTPRYLIKTRGQQVTLSCSPISGHRSVSWYQQTPGQGLQFLFEYFSETQRNKGNFPGRFSGRQFSNSRSEMNVSTLELGDSALYLCASSTSGSGANVLTFGAGSRLTVL.

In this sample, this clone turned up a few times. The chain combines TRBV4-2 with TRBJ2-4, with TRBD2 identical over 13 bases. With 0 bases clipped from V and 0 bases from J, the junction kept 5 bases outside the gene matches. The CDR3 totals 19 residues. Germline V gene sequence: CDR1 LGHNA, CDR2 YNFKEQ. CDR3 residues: CASSQETSGGDRAKNIQYF. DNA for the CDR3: TGTGCCAGCAGCCAAGAAACTAGCGGGGGGGACCGAGCCAAAAACATTCAGTACTTC.

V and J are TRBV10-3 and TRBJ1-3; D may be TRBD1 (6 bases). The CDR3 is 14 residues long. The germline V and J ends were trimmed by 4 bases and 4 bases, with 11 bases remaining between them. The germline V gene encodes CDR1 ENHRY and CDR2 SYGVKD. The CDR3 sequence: CAISVTGSGNTIYF. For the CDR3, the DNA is TGTGCCATCAGTGTGACAGGATCGGGAAACACCATATATTTT.

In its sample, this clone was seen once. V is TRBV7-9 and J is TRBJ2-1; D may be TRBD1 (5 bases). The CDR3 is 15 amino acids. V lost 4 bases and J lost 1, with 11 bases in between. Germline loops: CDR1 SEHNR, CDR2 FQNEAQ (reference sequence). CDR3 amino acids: CASSSTELSYNEQFF. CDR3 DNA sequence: TGTGCCAGCAGCTCGACAGAACTATCCTACAATGAGCAGTTCTTC.

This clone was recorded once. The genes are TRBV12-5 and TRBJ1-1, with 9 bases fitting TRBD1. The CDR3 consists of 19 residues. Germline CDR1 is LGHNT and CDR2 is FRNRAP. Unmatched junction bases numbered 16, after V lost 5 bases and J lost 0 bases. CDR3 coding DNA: TGTGCTAGTGGTGCACCCCCCTCCGGGACAGGGACCATGAACACTGAAGCTTTCTTT. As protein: CASGAPPSGTGTMNTEAFF.

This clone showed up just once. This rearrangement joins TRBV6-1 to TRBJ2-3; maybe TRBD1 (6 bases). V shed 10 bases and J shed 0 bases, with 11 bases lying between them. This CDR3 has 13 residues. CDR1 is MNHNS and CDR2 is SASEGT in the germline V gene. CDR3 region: CATGDISTDTQYF. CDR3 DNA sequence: TGTGCCACCGGGGACATTAGCACAGATACGCAGTATTTT.

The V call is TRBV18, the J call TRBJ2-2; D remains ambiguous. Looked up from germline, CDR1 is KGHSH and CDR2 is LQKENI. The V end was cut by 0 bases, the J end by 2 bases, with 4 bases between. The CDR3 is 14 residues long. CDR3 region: CASSPPGNTGELFF. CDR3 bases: TGTGCCAGCTCACCACCCGGTAACACCGGGGAGCTGTTTTTT.

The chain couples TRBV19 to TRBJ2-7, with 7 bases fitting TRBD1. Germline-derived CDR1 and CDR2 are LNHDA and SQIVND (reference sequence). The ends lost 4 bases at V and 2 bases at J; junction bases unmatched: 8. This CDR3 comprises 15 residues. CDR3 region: CASSTSLTGPYEQYF. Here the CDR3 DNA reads TGTGCCAGTAGTACCTCCCTGACAGGGCCCTACGAGCAGTACTTC.

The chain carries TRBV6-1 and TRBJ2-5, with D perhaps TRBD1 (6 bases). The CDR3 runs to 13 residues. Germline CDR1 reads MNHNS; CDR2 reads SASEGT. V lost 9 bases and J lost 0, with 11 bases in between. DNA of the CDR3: TGTGCCAGTCGACAGGAGTACCAAGAGACCCAGTACTTC. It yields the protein CASRQEYQETQYF.

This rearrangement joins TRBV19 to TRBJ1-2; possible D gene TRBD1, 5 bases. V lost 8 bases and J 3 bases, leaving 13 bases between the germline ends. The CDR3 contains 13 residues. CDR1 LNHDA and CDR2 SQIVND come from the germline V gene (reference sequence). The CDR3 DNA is TGTGCCAGTGGCAAGACAGATTACTATGGCTACACCTTC. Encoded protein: CASGKTDYYGYTF.

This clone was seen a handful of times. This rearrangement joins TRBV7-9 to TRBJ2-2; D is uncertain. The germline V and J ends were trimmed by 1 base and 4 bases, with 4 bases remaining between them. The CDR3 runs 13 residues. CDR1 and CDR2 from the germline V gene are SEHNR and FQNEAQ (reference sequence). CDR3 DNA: TGTGCCAGCAGCTTAGAAGCCACCGGGGAGCTGTTTTTT. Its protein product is CASSLEATGELFF.